This entry describes one TCR beta chain. Specified treatment: randomized to nivolumab then ipilimumab (arm A) or the reverse (arm B). PBMC sorting kept live CD3+CD8+ cells without CD19 or CD56. The data were taken from a study of sequential checkpoint blockade in melanoma. Study as a whole: Each arm's sequence ended with maintenance nivolumab.

CDR3 length: 13 residues. Germline CDR1 and CDR2: PRHDT and FYEKMQ (reference sequence). Trimming removed 5 bases from V and 3 bases from J, with 8 bases in between. Produced via immunoSEQ multiplex PCR; TCRdb's table is partial and in-frame only. The sample holds 35,000 to 40,000 clones; about 88% are singletons and the top ten take around 12%. J is TRBJ2-1 and V is TRBV13, with D possibly being TRBD2 (6 bases). The sample was CD8+ T cells sorted from blood (inferred from file names), taken from a patient given nivolumab and ipilimumab in sequence. The receptor was isolated from a human donor with melanoma. The CDR3 coding sequence is TGTGCCAGCAGCCGGAGGGGCTACAATGAGCAGTTCTTC. Encoded protein: CASSRRGYNEQFF.